The next 28 T cell receptor beta chains were all read from a single sample in a study of shared clonotypes between healthy human individuals. Profiling relied on immunoSEQ multiplex PCR, and the TCRdb table lists in-frame clones only, not all of them. The sample has roughly 400,000 clones, just over 95% seen once. Sequenced material: memory CD8+ T cells sorted from blood. As for subset: CD45RO+ cells pooled with CCR7-negative TemRA cells. These receptors originate from a man aged 30 to 45 in good health.

A remark on this clone: Other DNA sequences from this sample encode an identical CDR3 as well. CDR3 sequence: CASSLGGRSSYEQYF. In DNA form, the CDR3 reads TGTGCCAGCAGCTTGGGCGGGAGGAGCTCCTACGAGCAGTACTTC. The chain has TRBV5-4 and TRBJ2-7, with 8 bases that match TRBD2. The CDR3 runs 15 residues. The ends lost 0 bases at V and 0 bases at J; junction bases unmatched: 2. Germline CDR1 is SGHNT and CDR2 is YYREEE (reference sequence).

The chain uses TRBV5-1 and TRBJ2-5, with TRBD2 identical over 9 bases. This CDR3 spans 15 amino acids. Germline-derived CDR1 and CDR2 are SGHRS and YFSETQ. The V segment lost 0 bases and the J segment 5 bases; nucleotides outside the gene matches: 5. DNA for the CDR3: TGCGCCAGCAGCTTGGGAGGTAGCGGGAGTGAGACCCAGTACTTC. Its protein product is CASSLGGSGSETQYF.

The CDR3 region is CASSYSTSGRADTQYF. The CDR3 nucleotides are TGTGCCAGCAGTTACTCAACTAGCGGGAGGGCAGATACGCAGTATTTT. The chain is built from TRBV6-5 and TRBJ2-3; TRBD2 matches at 13 bases. The V segment lost 0 bases and the J segment 4 bases; nucleotides outside the gene matches: 1. The CDR3 covers 16 residues. CDR1 and CDR2 (germline): MNHEY, SVGAGI.

CDR3 bases: TGCAGTGCACAACCAGGGGAGCAGTACTTC. Its protein is CSAQPGEQYF. V usage is TRBV20-1 and J usage is TRBJ2-7, with TRBD1 as a possible D gene (5 bases). This CDR3 spans 10 amino acids. Germline loops: CDR1 DFQATT, CDR2 SNEGSKA (reference sequence). The ends were cut back, 6 bases at V and 7 bases at J, with 10 bases in the middle.

This sequence joins TRBV4-1 and TRBJ1-2; possible D gene TRBD1, 6 bases. Germline loops: CDR1 MGHRA, CDR2 YSYEKL. V was trimmed by 3 bases and J by 7 bases, leaving 12 bases between them. The CDR3 is 13 residues long. The CDR3 region has the DNA TGCGCCAGCAGCCACCGTCACAGGGCTGGCTACACCTTC. Amino acids: CASSHRHRAGYTF.

The CDR3 region is CASSWGSYEQFF. As DNA, the CDR3 is TGTGCCAGCAGTTGGGGGTCGTATGAGCAGTTCTTC. The V gene is TRBV28, the J gene TRBJ2-1; D may correspond to TRBD1 or TRBD2 (5 bases each). CDR3 length: 12 residues. Per germline, CDR1 MDHEN and CDR2 SYDVKM. Trimming cost V 4 bases and J 8 bases, with 9 bases left between them.

This clone was counted between two and nine times. The gene calls are TRBV5-4 and TRBJ2-2; 8 bases match TRBD2. Germline CDR1 reads SGHNT; CDR2 reads YYREEE (reference sequence). The CDR3 loop spans 16 amino acids. V lost 2 bases, J lost 0 bases, and 3 bases stayed unmatched. The CDR3 DNA sequence: TGTGCCAGCAGCTTATTAGCGGGGACGAACACCGGGGAGCTGTTTTTT. Its protein product is CASSLLAGTNTGELFF.

The chain carries TRBV4-1 and TRBJ2-7; possible D gene TRBD1, 6 bases. The CDR3 length is 14 residues. V was cut by 4 bases and J by 2 bases, with 12 bases left in between. Germline V gene data show CDR1 as MGHRA and CDR2 as YSYEKL. Here the CDR3 DNA reads TGCGCCAGCAGCCTTAACAGGGATACCTACGAGCAGTACTTC. Its protein is CASSLNRDTYEQYF.

This chain joins TRBV5-8 and TRBJ2-7; the D call may be TRBD1 or TRBD2 (5 bases each). Germline CDR1 is SGHTS and CDR2 is YDEGEE. The CDR3 contains 17 residues. Trimming cost V 6 bases and J 2 bases, with 24 bases left between them. CDR3 coding DNA: TGTGCCAGCAACCTACTTGTGGCACGGGGCTTAGCCTACGAGCAGTACTTC. Protein product: CASNLLVARGLAYEQYF.

This chain joins TRBV18 and TRBJ2-2; no clear D gene. Germline V gives CDR1 KGHSH, CDR2 LQKENI. The CDR3 extends over 12 amino acids. V was trimmed by 4 bases and J by 2 bases, leaving 2 bases between them. The CDR3 spells CASSRNTGELFF. Written as DNA, the CDR3 is TGTGCCAGCTCACGAAACACCGGGGAGCTGTTTTTT.

The chain couples TRBV29-1 to TRBJ2-3, with D unclear. Germline V gene lookup returns CDR1 SQVTM and CDR2 ANQGSEA. The CDR3 is 13 amino acids. V was trimmed by 2 bases and J by 1 base, leaving 7 bases between them. DNA of the CDR3: TGCAGCGTTGAATCCCAGGGCACAGATACGCAGTATTTT. This encodes CSVESQGTDTQYF.

The chain links TRBV20-1 to TRBJ1-1; D is unclear. There are 10 residues in the CDR3. V was clipped by 3 bases and J by 4 bases, with 3 bases between them. Germline loops: CDR1 DFQATT, CDR2 SNEGSKA (reference sequence). This chain's CDR3 is CSASITEAFF. DNA for the CDR3: TGCAGTGCTAGTATCACTGAAGCTTTCTTT.

The gene calls are TRBV7-9 and TRBJ2-7; D is unclear. The germline V gene has CDR1 SEHNR and CDR2 FQNEAQ (reference sequence). Trimming took 1 base from V and 5 from J, leaving 18 bases between them. The CDR3 extends over 16 amino acids. The CDR3 DNA reads as TGTGCCAGCAGCTTAGAGGCCCTAACTTTCGCCGACGAGCAGTACTTC. This sequence encodes CASSLEALTFADEQYF.

The chain joins TRBV30 to TRBJ1-2, with TRBD1 as a possible D gene (6 bases). This CDR3 has 13 residues. With 1 base removed from V and 4 bases from J, the gap between germline ends came to 10 bases. Germline V lookup: CDR1 GTSNPN, CDR2 SVGIG (reference sequence). CDR3 residues: CAWSGGLGYGYTF. CDR3 in DNA: TGTGCCTGGAGTGGGGGGCTTGGCTATGGCTACACCTTC.

V and J are TRBV2 and TRBJ1-1, with a weak D call TRBD1 (6 bases). This CDR3 contains 14 residues. Trimming stripped 7 bases from V and 10 bases from J, with 22 bases between. CDR1 and CDR2 from the germline V gene are SNHLY and FYNNEI. The CDR3 coding sequence is TGTGCCAGCACTGTAGAAGAAGGGGGGCGCGGAGCTTTCTTT. Translation gives CASTVEEGGRGAFF.

The J gene is TRBJ2-7, the V gene TRBV30; TRBD2 aligns across 11 bases. J was trimmed by 5 bases and V by 3 bases; bases with no gene match: 6. The CDR3 spans 14 residues. The germline V gene encodes CDR1 GTSNPN and CDR2 SVGIG (reference sequence). The CDR3 is CAWRPSGRTNEQYF. The CDR3 nucleotides read TGTGCCTGGAGACCTAGCGGGAGGACGAACGAGCAGTACTTC.

This clone was recorded only once. The chain carries TRBV25-1 and TRBJ2-3; D call uncertain. V lost 5 bases and J 5 bases, leaving 8 bases between the germline ends. Per the germline V gene, CDR1 is MGHDK and CDR2 is SYGVNS. The CDR3 is 12 amino acids. CDR3 DNA sequence: TGTGCCAGCAGTCGGTTACAAGATACGCAGTATTTT. Translated: CASSRLQDTQYF.

The chain joins TRBV5-1 to TRBJ2-7; D not resolved. V lost 1 base and J lost 4, with 3 bases in between. This CDR3 is built from 11 residues. CDR1 is SGHRS, CDR2 YFSETQ, per germline. CDR3 nucleotide sequence: TGCGCCAGCAGCTTGCAATACGAGCAGTACTTC. Encoded protein: CASSLQYEQYF.

V is TRBV7-8 and J is TRBJ2-3; perhaps D is TRBD1 or TRBD2 (6 bases each). This CDR3 has 16 amino acids. V was shortened by 4 bases and J by 0 bases, with 14 bases between the two germline ends. Germline V gives CDR1 SGHVS, CDR2 FQNEAQ. The CDR3 DNA is TGTGCCAGCAGCTCGACAAGGGGGAGGAGCACAGATACGCAGTATTTT. It is translated as CASSSTRGRSTDTQYF.

The chain has TRBV7-9 and TRBJ1-3, with D possibly being TRBD1 (6 bases). Germline V gene data show CDR1 as SEHNR and CDR2 as FQNEAQ (reference sequence). This CDR3 has 14 amino acids. V lost 1 base and J 7 bases, leaving 11 bases between the germline ends. CDR3 DNA sequence: TGTGCCAGCAGCTTAGACAGGGAGCGGAACACCATATATTTT. As protein: CASSLDRERNTIYF.

The chain combines TRBV14 with TRBJ1-5, with D possibly being TRBD1 (5 bases). Germline V lookup: CDR1 SGHDN, CDR2 FVKESK. The ends were cut back, 6 bases at V and 0 bases at J, with 15 bases in the middle. This CDR3 comprises 16 residues. The CDR3 reads CASRSPQGISNQPQHF. CDR3 coding DNA: TGTGCCAGCAGATCACCGCAGGGAATTAGCAATCAGCCCCAGCATTTT.

J is TRBJ1-5 and V is TRBV4-2; TRBD1 might be the D (5 bases). This CDR3 is built from 14 residues. V was cut by 0 bases and J by 6 bases, with 9 bases left in between. Looked up from germline, CDR1 is LGHNA and CDR2 is YNFKEQ. The CDR3 sequence is CASSQDFGGQPQHF. The CDR3 region has the DNA TGTGCCAGCAGCCAAGACTTCGGGGGTCAGCCCCAGCATTTT.

The genes are TRBV30 and TRBJ1-5; D is ambiguous. Deletions cut 5 bases from V and 2 bases from J, with 13 bases between. The germline gives CDR1 GTSNPN, CDR2 SVGIG (reference sequence). This CDR3 is 14 amino acids long. The CDR3 DNA follows: TGTGCCTGGGGCAAGGGCACTCGCAATCAGCCCCAGCATTTT. Translation gives CAWGKGTRNQPQHF.

CDR3 amino acids: CASSGQGSVATNEKLFF. The CDR3 region has the DNA TGTGCCAGCAGCGGACAGGGGAGCGTTGCAACTAATGAAAAACTGTTTTTT. The chain has TRBV28 and TRBJ1-4; 9 bases match TRBD1. This CDR3 comprises 17 residues. Germline trimming cut 6 bases from V and 0 bases from J; bases unmatched to any gene: 8. Per the germline V gene, CDR1 is MDHEN and CDR2 is SYDVKM.

The chain carries TRBV29-1 and TRBJ1-2; unclear D gene. V was pared by 5 bases and J by 6 bases, with 7 bases between. The CDR3 has 10 amino acids. From germline, CDR1 is SQVTM and CDR2 ANQGSEA. CDR3 amino acids: CSVYEDGYTF. The CDR3 nucleotides read TGCAGCGTTTATGAGGATGGCTACACCTTC.

The rearrangement joins TRBV18 to TRBJ2-2; D is uncertain. The CDR3 spans 15 residues. CDR1 KGHSH and CDR2 LQKENI come from the germline V gene. The V end was cut by 6 bases, the J end by 1 base, with 12 bases between. CDR3 DNA: TGTGCCAGCTCCTTTGTTCCCCAGAACACCGGGGAGCTGTTTTTT. It translates to CASSFVPQNTGELFF.

The chain employs TRBV11-2 and TRBJ2-7; 8 bases agree with TRBD2. Unmatched junction bases numbered 5, after V lost 6 bases and J lost 4 bases. The CDR3 covers 13 residues. Per germline, CDR1 SGHAT and CDR2 FQNNGV. The CDR3 DNA is TGTGCCAGCAGGACGGGAGGGGTATACGAGCAGTACTTC. This encodes CASRTGGVYEQYF.

The chain has TRBV5-6 and TRBJ2-1, with 9 positions matching TRBD2. This CDR3 spans 15 amino acids. Germline CDR1 reads SGHDT; CDR2 reads YYEEEE. V lost 0 bases and J lost 4; bases outside the gene matches: 2. CDR3 region: CASSLGTSVYNEQFF. DNA of the CDR3: TGTGCCAGCAGCTTGGGGACTAGCGTATACAATGAGCAGTTCTTC.